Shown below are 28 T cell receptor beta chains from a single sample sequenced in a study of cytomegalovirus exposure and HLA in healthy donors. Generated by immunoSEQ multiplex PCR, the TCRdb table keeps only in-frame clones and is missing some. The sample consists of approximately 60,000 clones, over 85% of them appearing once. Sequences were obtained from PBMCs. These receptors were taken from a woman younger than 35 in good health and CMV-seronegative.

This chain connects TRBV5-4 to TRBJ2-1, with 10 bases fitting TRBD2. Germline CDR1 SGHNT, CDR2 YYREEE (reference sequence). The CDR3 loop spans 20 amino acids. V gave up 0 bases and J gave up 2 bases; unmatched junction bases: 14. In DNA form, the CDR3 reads TGTGCCAGCAGCTTGGCCTCACTAGCGGGATGGTCCCTTACCTACAATGAGCAGTTCTTC. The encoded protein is CASSLASLAGWSLTYNEQFF.

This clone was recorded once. The CDR3 bases are TGTGCCAGCAGCTTAGGGGAGCGGGGGGGCAACACAGATACGCAGTATTTT. Translating it yields CASSLGERGGNTDTQYF. This sequence joins TRBV11-2 and TRBJ2-3, with 10 bases fitting TRBD2. Germline CDR1 is SGHAT and CDR2 is FQNNGV. Germline trimming cut 1 base from V and 2 bases from J; bases unmatched to any gene: 6. CDR3 length equals 17 residues.

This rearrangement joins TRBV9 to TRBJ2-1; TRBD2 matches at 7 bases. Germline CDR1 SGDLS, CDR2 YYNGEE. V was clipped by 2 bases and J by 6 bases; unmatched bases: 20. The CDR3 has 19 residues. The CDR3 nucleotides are TGTGCCAGCAGCGTGGGGTTAGCGGGCCCGGCCCCCCTCCTCAATGAGCAGTTCTTC. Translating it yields CASSVGLAGPAPLLNEQFF.

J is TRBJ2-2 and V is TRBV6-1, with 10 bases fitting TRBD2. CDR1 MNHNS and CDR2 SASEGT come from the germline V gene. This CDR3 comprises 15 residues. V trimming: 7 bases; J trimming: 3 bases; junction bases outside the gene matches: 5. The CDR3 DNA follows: TGTGCCAGCACCTCTACTAGCGGGGACACCGGGGAGCTGTTTTTT. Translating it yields CASTSTSGDTGELFF.

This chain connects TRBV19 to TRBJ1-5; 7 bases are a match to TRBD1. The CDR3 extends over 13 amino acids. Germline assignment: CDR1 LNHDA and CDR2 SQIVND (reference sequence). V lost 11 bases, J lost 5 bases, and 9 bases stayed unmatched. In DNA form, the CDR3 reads TGTGCCGCCCGGGGCAGGGGGGATCAGCCCCAGCATTTT. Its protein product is CAARGRGDQPQHF.

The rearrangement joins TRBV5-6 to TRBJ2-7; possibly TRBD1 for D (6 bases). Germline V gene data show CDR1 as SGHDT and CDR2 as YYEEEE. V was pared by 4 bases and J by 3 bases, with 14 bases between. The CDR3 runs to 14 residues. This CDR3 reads CASSVRGGDYEQYF. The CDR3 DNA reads TGTGCCAGCAGCGTGCGAGGGGGAGACTACGAGCAGTACTTC. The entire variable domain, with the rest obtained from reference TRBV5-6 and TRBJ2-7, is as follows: DAGVTQSPTHLIKTRGQQVTLRCSPKSGHDTVSWYQQALGQGPQFIFQYYEEEERQRGNFPDRFSGHQFPNYSSELNVNALLLGDSALYLCASSVRGGDYEQYFGPGTRLTVT.

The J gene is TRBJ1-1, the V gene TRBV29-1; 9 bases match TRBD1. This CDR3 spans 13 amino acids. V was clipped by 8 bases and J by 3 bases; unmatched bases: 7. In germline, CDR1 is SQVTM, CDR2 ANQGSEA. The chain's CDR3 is CSFRRTGDTEAFF. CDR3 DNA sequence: TGCAGCTTTCGAAGGACAGGGGACACTGAAGCTTTCTTT.

The CDR3 DNA sequence: TGTGCCAGCTCACCCCAAAACCCCGGGACAGGCTATGGCTACACCTTC. Encoded protein: CASSPQNPGTGYGYTF. The V call is TRBV18, the J call TRBJ1-2, with 8 bases aligning to TRBD1. The junction had 10 bases not matched to a gene; V was cut back by 3 bases and J by 4 bases. The CDR3 contains 16 residues. CDR1 and CDR2 (germline): KGHSH, LQKENI.

The CDR3 sequence: CASSLGPSREQFF. As DNA, the CDR3 is TGCGCCAGCAGCTTGGGGCCTTCCAGGGAGCAGTTCTTC. J is TRBJ2-1 and V is TRBV5-1; D is uncertain. This CDR3 spans 13 amino acids. Trimming removed 0 bases at V and 10 bases at J, with 11 bases between. CDR1 and CDR2 from the germline V gene are SGHRS and YFSETQ.

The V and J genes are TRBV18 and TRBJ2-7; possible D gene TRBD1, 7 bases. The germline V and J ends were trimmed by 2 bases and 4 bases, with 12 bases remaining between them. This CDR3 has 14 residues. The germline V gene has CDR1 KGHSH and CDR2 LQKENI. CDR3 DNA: TGTGCCAGCTCACCAAACAGGGGAGGTTACGAGCAGTACTTC. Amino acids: CASSPNRGGYEQYF.

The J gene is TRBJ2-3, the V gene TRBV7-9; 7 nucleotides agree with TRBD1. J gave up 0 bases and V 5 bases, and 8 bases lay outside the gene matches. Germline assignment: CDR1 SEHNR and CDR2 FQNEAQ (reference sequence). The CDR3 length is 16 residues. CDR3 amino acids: CASSGRDRTSTDTQYF. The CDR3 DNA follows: TGTGCCAGCAGCGGACGGGACAGAACTAGCACAGATACGCAGTATTTT.

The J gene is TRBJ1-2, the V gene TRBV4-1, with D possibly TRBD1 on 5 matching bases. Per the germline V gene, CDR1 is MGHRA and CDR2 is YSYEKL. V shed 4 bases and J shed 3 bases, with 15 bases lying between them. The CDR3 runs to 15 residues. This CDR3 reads CASSPNVDSHYGYTF. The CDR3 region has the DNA TGCGCCAGCAGCCCGAACGTAGACAGTCACTATGGCTACACCTTC.

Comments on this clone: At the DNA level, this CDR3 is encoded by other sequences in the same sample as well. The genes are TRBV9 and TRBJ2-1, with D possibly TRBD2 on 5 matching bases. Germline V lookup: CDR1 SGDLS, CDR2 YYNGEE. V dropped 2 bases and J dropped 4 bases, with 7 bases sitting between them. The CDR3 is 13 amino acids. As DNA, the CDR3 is TGTGCCAGCAGCGTTGACTATTACAATGAGCAGTTCTTC. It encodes CASSVDYYNEQFF.

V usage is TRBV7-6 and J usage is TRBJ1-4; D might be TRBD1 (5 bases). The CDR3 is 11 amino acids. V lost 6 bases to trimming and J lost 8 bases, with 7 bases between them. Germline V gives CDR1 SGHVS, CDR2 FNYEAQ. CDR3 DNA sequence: TGTGCCAGCAGTCCAGGGGAAAAACTGTTTTTT. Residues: CASSPGEKLFF.

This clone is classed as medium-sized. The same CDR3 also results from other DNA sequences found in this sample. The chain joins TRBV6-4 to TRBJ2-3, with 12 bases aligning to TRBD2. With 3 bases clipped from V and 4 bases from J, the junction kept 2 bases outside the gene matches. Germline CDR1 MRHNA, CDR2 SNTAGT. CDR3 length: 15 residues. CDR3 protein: CASSETSGSADTQYF. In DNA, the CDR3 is TGTGCCAGCAGTGAGACTAGCGGGAGCGCAGATACGCAGTATTTT.

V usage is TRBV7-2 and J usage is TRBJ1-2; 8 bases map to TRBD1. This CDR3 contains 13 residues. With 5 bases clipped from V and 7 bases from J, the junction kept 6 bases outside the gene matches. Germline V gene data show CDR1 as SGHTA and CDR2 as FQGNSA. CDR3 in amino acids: CASSTTGGGGYTF. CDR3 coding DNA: TGTGCCAGCAGCACTACAGGGGGTGGTGGCTACACCTTC.

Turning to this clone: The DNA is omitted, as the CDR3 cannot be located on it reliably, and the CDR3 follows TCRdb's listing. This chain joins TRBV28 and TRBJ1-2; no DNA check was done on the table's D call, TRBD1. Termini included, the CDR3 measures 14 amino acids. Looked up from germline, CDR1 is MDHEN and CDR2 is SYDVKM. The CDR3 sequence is CASILAGANYGYTF.

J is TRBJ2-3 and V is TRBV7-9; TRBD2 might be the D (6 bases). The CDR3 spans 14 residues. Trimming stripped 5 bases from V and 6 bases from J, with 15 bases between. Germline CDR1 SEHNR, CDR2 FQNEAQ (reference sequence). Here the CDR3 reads CASSRGSSTDTQYF. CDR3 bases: TGTGCCAGCAGCCGGGGGAGTAGTACGGATACGCAGTATTTT.

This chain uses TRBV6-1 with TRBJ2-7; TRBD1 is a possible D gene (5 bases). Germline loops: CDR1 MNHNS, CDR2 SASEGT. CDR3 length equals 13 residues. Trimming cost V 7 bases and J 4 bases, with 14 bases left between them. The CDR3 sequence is CASTAAGMYEQYF. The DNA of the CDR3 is TGTGCCAGCACGGCGGCAGGGATGTACGAGCAGTACTTC.

CDR3 region: CASSFGQIQETQYF. DNA for the CDR3: TGTGCCAGCAGCTTTGGACAGATACAAGAGACCCAGTACTTC. This sequence joins TRBV11-3 and TRBJ2-5, with a weak D call TRBD1 (6 bases). The CDR3 is made up of 14 amino acids. Per germline, CDR1 SGHNT and CDR2 YENEEA. V lost 3 bases, J lost 2 bases, and 10 bases lay in between.

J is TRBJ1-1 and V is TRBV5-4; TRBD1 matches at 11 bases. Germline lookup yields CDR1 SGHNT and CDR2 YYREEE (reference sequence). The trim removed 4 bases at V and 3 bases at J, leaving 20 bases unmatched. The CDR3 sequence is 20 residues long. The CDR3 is CASSRGRMGDKGQGDTEAFF. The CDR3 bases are TGTGCCAGCAGCCGTGGGAGAATGGGAGATAAGGGACAGGGGGACACTGAAGCTTTCTTT.

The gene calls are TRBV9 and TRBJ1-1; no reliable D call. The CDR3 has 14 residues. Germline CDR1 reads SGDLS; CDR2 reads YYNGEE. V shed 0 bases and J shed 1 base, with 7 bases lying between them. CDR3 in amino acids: CASSVGEENTEAFF. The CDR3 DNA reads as TGTGCCAGCAGCGTAGGTGAGGAGAACACTGAAGCTTTCTTT.

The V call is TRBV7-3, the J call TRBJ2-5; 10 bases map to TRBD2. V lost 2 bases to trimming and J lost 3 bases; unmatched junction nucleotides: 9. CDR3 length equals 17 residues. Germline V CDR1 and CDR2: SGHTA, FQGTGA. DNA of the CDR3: TGTGCCAGCAGCTTACAGGCCCGGACTAGCGGTAAAGAGACCCAGTACTTC. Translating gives CASSLQARTSGKETQYF.

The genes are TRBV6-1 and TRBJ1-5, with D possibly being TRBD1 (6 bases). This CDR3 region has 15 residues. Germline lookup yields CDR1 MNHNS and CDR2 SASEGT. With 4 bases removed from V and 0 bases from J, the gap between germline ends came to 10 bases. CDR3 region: CASSGQGYSNQPQHF. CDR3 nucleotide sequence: TGTGCCAGCAGTGGTCAGGGGTATAGCAATCAGCCCCAGCATTTT.

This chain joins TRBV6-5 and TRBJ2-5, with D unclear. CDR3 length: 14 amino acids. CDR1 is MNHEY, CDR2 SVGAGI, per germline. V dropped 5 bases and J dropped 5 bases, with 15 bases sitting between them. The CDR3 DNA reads TGTGCCAGCAGTCCCCTACCTAAATTGGAGACCCAGTACTTC. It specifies CASSPLPKLETQYF.

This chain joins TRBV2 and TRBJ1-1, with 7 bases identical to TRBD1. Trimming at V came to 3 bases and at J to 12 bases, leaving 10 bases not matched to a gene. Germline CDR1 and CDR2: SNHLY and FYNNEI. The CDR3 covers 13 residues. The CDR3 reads CASSDVGRQGPFF. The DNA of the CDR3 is TGTGCCAGCAGTGATGTAGGGCGACAGGGACCTTTCTTT. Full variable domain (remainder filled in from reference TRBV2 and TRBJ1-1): EPEVTQTPSHQVTQMGQEVILRCVPISNHLYFYWYRQILGQKVEFLVSFYNNEISEKSEIFDDQFSVERPDGSNFTLKIRSTKLEDSAMYFCASSDVGRQGPFFGQGTRLTVV.

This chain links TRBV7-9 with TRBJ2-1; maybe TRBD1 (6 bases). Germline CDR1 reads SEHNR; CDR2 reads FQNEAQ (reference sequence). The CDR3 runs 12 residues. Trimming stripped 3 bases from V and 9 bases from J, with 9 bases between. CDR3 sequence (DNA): TGTGCCAGCAGCTTGGGGGCATCTGAGCAGTTCTTC. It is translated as CASSLGASEQFF.

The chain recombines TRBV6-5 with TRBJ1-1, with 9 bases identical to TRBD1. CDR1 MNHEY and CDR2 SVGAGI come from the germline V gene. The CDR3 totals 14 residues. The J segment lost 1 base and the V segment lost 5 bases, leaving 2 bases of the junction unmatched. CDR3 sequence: CASSHRGRNTEAFF. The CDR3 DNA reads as TGTGCCAGCAGTCACAGGGGGCGGAACACTGAAGCTTTCTTT.